Following are 8 T cell receptor beta chains from one sample sequenced in a study of vaccination effects on CD4 cells after COVID-19. The authors isolated CD4+ T cells after ten to eleven days of culture. These TCRs' antigens remain unknown. Measured with immunoSEQ multiplex PCR; TCRdb has only the in-frame clones, and not every one. This sample has about 51,000 clones, with around 74% found just once. This sample comprised CD4+ T cells from PBMCs cultured without peptide, obtained before COVID-19 vaccination. The receptor source for this set is a human donor who had a prior SARS-CoV-2 infection.

The V call is TRBV23-1, the J call TRBJ2-7, with a possible D match to TRBD1 (5 bases). TRBV23-1 is flagged as an ORF with uncertain function. The CDR3 is 17 amino acids. V was pared by 2 bases and J by 3 bases, with 20 bases between. CDR3 loop: CASSQREWQGSHYEQYF. The CDR3 nucleotides read TGCGCCAGCAGTCAACGCGAATGGCAGGGATCTCACTACGAGCAGTACTTC.

The rearrangement uses TRBV5-6 and TRBJ1-2; 9 positions match TRBD1. The CDR3 runs 17 residues. In germline, CDR1 is SGHDT, CDR2 YYEEEE. With 0 bases clipped from V and 7 bases from J, the junction kept 13 bases outside the gene matches. The CDR3 spells CASSLDRGRDRVVGYTF. CDR3 sequence (DNA): TGTGCCAGCAGCTTGGACAGGGGGCGAGATAGGGTGGTTGGCTACACCTTC.

The chain employs TRBV7-8 and TRBJ2-5; TRBD2 is a possible D gene (6 bases). Germline V gene data show CDR1 as SGHVS and CDR2 as FQNEAQ. The CDR3 spans 14 residues. V dropped 2 bases and J dropped 4 bases, with 11 bases sitting between them. The CDR3 bases are TGTGCCAGCAGCTTAATAGCGGATAGAGAGACCCAGTACTTC. Translated, it gives CASSLIADRETQYF.

The count of this clone is one. The chain links TRBV24-1 to TRBJ2-3; unclear D gene. Looked up from germline, CDR1 is KGHDR and CDR2 is SFDVKD. This CDR3 spans 11 amino acids. Trimming left V 9 bases short and J 8 bases short, with 11 bases between. The CDR3 is CATSNGVTQYF. The CDR3, as DNA: TGTGCCACCTCCAATGGGGTTACGCAGTATTTT.

V is TRBV4-2 and J is TRBJ2-7, with D possibly being TRBD2 (6 bases). The CDR3 covers 16 residues. Germline CDR1 is LGHNA and CDR2 is YNFKEQ. The ends were cut back, 0 bases at V and 6 bases at J, with 18 bases in the middle. The chain's CDR3 is CASSQDHGRLASEQYF. Written as DNA, the CDR3 is TGTGCCAGCAGCCAAGATCATGGTAGGCTAGCGTCCGAGCAGTACTTC.

The chain employs TRBV6-6 and TRBJ1-3, with D unclear. There are 14 residues in the CDR3. Trimming pared 5 bases from V and 10 bases from J, leaving 18 bases between. Per germline, CDR1 MNHNY and CDR2 SVGAGI (reference sequence). The chain's CDR3 is CASSDPSRLGTIYF. The CDR3 region has the DNA TGTGCCAGCAGTGACCCCTCCCGATTGGGGACCATATATTTT.

This rearrangement joins TRBV6-6 to TRBJ1-5; D is unclear. The CDR3 runs 14 residues. The V gene's germline CDR1 is MNHNY and CDR2 SVGAGI (reference sequence). V was trimmed by 8 bases and J by 2 bases, leaving 13 bases between them. The CDR3 spells CASGVGVGNQPQHF. CDR3 coding DNA: TGTGCCAGCGGCGTGGGTGTGGGCAATCAGCCCCAGCATTTT.

This clone was recorded once. This chain links TRBV28 with TRBJ2-2; D is undetermined. The V gene lost 5 bases and the J gene lost 0 bases, with 7 bases spanning the gap. Per germline, CDR1 MDHEN and CDR2 SYDVKM. The CDR3 consists of 14 residues. The CDR3 sequence is CASSRITNTGELFF. The CDR3 DNA is TGTGCCAGCAGTCGGATAACGAACACCGGGGAGCTGTTTTTT.